This T cell receptor (beta chain) was recovered during a study of monozygotic twins with inflammatory bowel disease. An amount of about 4,000 ng of total RNA was used for each TCR library. Both the TCRalpha cDNA and the TCRbeta cDNA were taken through two nested PCRs, lasting about 15 and 9 cycles. TCRdb reprocessed the 5' RACE reads and keeps a single row for each CDR3 protein, giving no DNA. Its table records approximately 400,000 distinct CDR3 sequences. Material: blood. This sequence originates from a human donor with ulcerative colitis or Crohn's disease, or a healthy co-twin of an affected twin (not recorded which).

CDR3 protein: CASSVPLAGGTIRTDTQYF. This chain links TRBV7-6 with TRBJ2-3; the D call from TCRdb, TRBD2, cannot be confirmed without DNA. This CDR3 has 19 residues. CDR1 is SGHVS, CDR2 FNYEAQ, per germline.